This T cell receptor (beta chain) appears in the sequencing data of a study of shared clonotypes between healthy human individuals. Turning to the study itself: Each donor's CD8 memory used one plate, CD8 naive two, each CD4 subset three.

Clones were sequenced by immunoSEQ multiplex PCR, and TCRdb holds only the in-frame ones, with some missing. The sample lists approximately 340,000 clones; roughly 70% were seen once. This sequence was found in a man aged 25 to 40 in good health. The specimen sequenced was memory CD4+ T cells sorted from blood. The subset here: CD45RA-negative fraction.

In DNA form, the CDR3 reads TGTGCCAGCAGCTCTACTAGCACCGGGGAGCTGTTTTTT. It translates to CASSSTSTGELFF. This rearrangement joins TRBV11-3 to TRBJ2-2, with a possible D match to TRBD2 (5 bases). This CDR3 is built from 13 residues. Germline V gives CDR1 SGHNT, CDR2 YENEEA. V lost 4 bases and J lost 4, with 7 bases in between. The variable domain in full, completed from reference TRBV11-3 and TRBJ2-2, reads EAGVVQSPRYKIIEKKQPVAFWCNPISGHNTLYWYLQNLGQGPELLIRYENEEAVDDSQLPKDRFSAERLKGVDSTLKIQPAELGDSAVYLCASSSTSTGELFFGEGSRLTVL.